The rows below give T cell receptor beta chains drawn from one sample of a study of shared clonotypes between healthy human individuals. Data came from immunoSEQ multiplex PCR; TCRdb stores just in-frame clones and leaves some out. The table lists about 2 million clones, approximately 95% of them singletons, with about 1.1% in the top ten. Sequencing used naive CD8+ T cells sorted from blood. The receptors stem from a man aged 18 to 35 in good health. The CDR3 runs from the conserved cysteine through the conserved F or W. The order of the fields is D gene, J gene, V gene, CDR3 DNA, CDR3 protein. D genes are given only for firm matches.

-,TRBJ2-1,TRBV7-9,TGTGCCAGCAGCTCCCGGTTGGGGCTCGACAATGAGCAGTTCTTC,CASSSRLGLDNEQFF
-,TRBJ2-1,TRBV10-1,TGCGCCAGCAGTGAGGAGAGCTACAATGAGCAGTTCTTC,CASSEESYNEQFF
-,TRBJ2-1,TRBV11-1,TGTGCCAGCAGCCGGACCGGGGAGCAGTTCTTC,CASSRTGEQFF
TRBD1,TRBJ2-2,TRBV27,TGTGCCAGCAGTTTGGGACAGGGGGTCGGGGAGCTGTTTTTT,CASSLGQGVGELFF
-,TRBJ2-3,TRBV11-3,TGTGCCTCCAGTCCGGAATTCACAGATACGCAGTATTTT,CASSPEFTDTQYF
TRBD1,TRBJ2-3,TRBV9,TGTGCCAGCAGCGAGCTACAGGGGGCGCCTGATACGCAGTATTTT,CASSELQGAPDTQYF
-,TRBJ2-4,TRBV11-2,TGTGCCAGCAGCTTAGACCCTGGCGCAGGGAATATTCAGTACTTC,CASSLDPGAGNIQYF
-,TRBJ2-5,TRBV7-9,-,CASSSSRHTRKETQYF
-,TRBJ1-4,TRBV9,TGTGCCAGCAGCGTGGGAGGATTGGATGAAAAACTGTTTTTT,CASSVGGLDEKLFF
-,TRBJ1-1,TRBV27,TGTGCCAGCAGCCGTATGGGGGGAAACACTGAAGCTTTCTTT,CASSRMGGNTEAFF
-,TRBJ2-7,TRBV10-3,TGTGCCATCAGCGGAGACAGTACCTACGAGCAGTACTTC,CAISGDSTYEQYF